A selection of T cell receptor beta chains follows, all from one sample in a study of human thymus T cells. Generated by immunoSEQ multiplex PCR, the TCRdb table keeps only in-frame clones and is missing some. The sample includes about 78,000 clones, approximately 96% of them seen just once. The sequencing sample was made of thymus tissue. These receptors all stem from a boy under two years old with a congenital heart defect but otherwise immunologically healthy. CDR3s include the opening cysteine and the closing phenylalanine or tryptophan. D genes are given only for firm matches. Expanded clones get a size class; other rows say once, few or many, or leave the size out.

once	TRBV25-1	TRBD1	TRBJ1-5	CASSGPTRTGENQPQHF	TGTGCCAGCAGTGGACCTACCCGGACAGGGGAAAATCAGCCCCAGCATTTT
NA	TRBV27	NA	TRBJ2-7	CASSFQGYEQYF	TGTGCCAGCAGTTTTCAGGGCTACGAGCAGTACTTC
NA	TRBV16	NA	TRBJ1-1	CASSLGGGQVSEAFF	TGTGCCAGCAGCCTTGGAGGTGGTCAGGTTTCTGAAGCTTTCTTT
NA	TRBV4-3	TRBD1	TRBJ1-2	CASSQGQGWDGYTF	TGCGCCAGCAGCCAGGGACAGGGGTGGGATGGCTACACCTTC
NA	TRBV4-1	TRBD1	TRBJ1-5	CASSQDWGTGTQPQHF	TGCGCCAGCAGCCAAGATTGGGGGACAGGGACCCAGCCCCAGCATTTT
NA	TRBV19	TRBD2	TRBJ2-7	CASSWEGSSYEQYF	TGTGCCAGTAGTTGGGAGGGGAGCTCCTACGAGCAGTACTTC
NA	TRBV6-1	NA	TRBJ2-7	CASSDEAQEYEQYF	TGTGCCAGCAGTGACGAGGCACAGGAATACGAGCAGTACTTC
NA	TRBV18	TRBD1	TRBJ1-2	CASSEHVGDRGLDGYTF	TGTGCCAGCTCAGAACACGTTGGGGACAGGGGTTTGGATGGCTACACCTTC
NA	TRBV5-6	NA	TRBJ2-5	CASSPGLLAGHQETQYF	TGTGCCAGCAGCCCTGGTCTTTTGGCGGGCCACCAAGAGACCCAGTACTTC
NA	TRBV19	TRBD1	TRBJ1-2	CASTNQDRDYGYTF	TGTGCCAGTACCAACCAGGACAGGGACTATGGCTACACCTTC
NA	TRBV5-6	NA	TRBJ2-5	CASSLKETQYF	TGTGCCAGCAGCTTGAAGGAGACCCAGTACTTC
NA	TRBV5-1	NA	TRBJ1-5	CASSLEGDNQPQHF	TGCGCCAGCAGCTTGGAAGGAGACAATCAGCCCCAGCATTTT
NA	TRBV6-1	NA	TRBJ2-4	CASSELDALGFGGVKNIQYF	TGTGCCAGCAGTGAACTGGACGCCCTGGGATTCGGCGGAGTTAAAAACATTCAGTACTTC
NA	TRBV11-2	NA	TRBJ2-7	CASSLREFNYEQYF	TGTGCCAGCAGCTTACGGGAGTTTAACTACGAGCAGTACTTC
NA	TRBV5-1	TRBD1	TRBJ1-1	CASSVNGGTENTEAFF	TGCGCCAGCAGCGTTAACGGGGGGACAGAGAACACTGAAGCTTTCTTT
NA	TRBV7-2	TRBD1	TRBJ2-1	CASSLGTGGDYNEQFF	TGTGCCAGCAGCTTAGGGACAGGGGGCGATTACAATGAGCAGTTCTTC
NA	TRBV11-1	NA	TRBJ2-3	CATKRRETDTQYF	TGTGCCACGAAGCGCCGGGAGACAGATACGCAGTATTTT
NA	TRBV6-5	NA	TRBJ2-7	CASSYRPVLVHEQYF	TGTGCCAGCAGTTATAGGCCGGTTTTGGTCCACGAGCAGTACTTC
NA	TRBV9	NA	TRBJ2-1	CASSVDRRGYNEQFF	TGTGCCAGCAGCGTAGATCGAAGGGGGTACAATGAGCAGTTCTTC
NA	TRBV5-6	NA	TRBJ2-1	CASSLSPSPVNEQFF	TGTGCCAGCAGCCTATCACCCTCTCCGGTCAATGAGCAGTTCTTC
NA	TRBV11-3	NA	TRBJ2-7	CASSPIKGTGHLYEQYF	TGTGCCAGCAGCCCAATTAAGGGGACGGGACACCTCTACGAGCAGTACTTC
NA	TRBV19	TRBD2	TRBJ2-3	CASSIGGRSADTQYF	TGTGCCAGTAGTATCGGCGGGAGGAGCGCAGATACGCAGTATTTT
NA	TRBV30	NA	TRBJ1-2	CAWSVPLRGVGYTF	TGTGCCTGGAGTGTACCTCTAAGGGGGGTTGGCTACACCTTC
NA	TRBV4-3	TRBD1	TRBJ1-4	CASSQDLAGTGRIKLFF	TGCGCCAGCAGCCAAGATCTTGCCGGGACAGGGAGGATAAAACTGTTTTTT
NA	TRBV4-1	TRBD1	TRBJ1-1	CASSQGRGQGIGNTEAFF	TGCGCCAGCAGCCAAGGAAGGGGACAGGGTATCGGGAACACTGAAGCTTTCTTT
NA	TRBV19	NA	TRBJ1-3	CASSFSAGNTIYF	TGTGCCAGTAGTTTCTCAGCTGGAAACACCATATATTTT
NA	TRBV4-1	NA	TRBJ2-3	CASSQGPGPPVQYF	TGCGCCAGCAGCCAGGGACCGGGACCCCCTGTGCAGTATTTT
NA	TRBV7-2	NA	TRBJ1-2	CASSLTWGSWEGYTF	TGTGCCAGCAGCTTAACCTGGGGTAGTTGGGAGGGCTACACCTTC
NA	TRBV9	TRBD1	TRBJ2-1	CASSADPFEGQGSYEQFF	TGTGCCAGCAGCGCCGACCCCTTTGAGGGACAGGGGTCCTATGAGCAGTTCTTC
NA	TRBV10-1	TRBD2	TRBJ2-1	CASSKTGGPIDNEQFF	TGCGCCAGCAGTAAAACGGGAGGGCCGATTGACAATGAGCAGTTCTTC
NA	TRBV4-1	NA	TRBJ2-1	CASSQDPTWWQGASDNEQFF	TGCGCCAGCAGCCAAGATCCGACGTGGTGGCAGGGCGCGAGCGACAATGAGCAGTTCTTC
NA	TRBV5-4	TRBD1	TRBJ1-1	CASSSPTGVQNTEAFF	TGTGCCAGCAGCTCCCCAACAGGGGTACAGAACACTGAAGCTTTCTTT
NA	TRBV5-1	NA	TRBJ1-2	CASARKGGILSRGYTF	TGCGCCAGCGCAAGAAAGGGGGGGATCCTCTCGAGGGGCTACACCTTC
NA	TRBV4-2	NA	TRBJ1-2	CASSHGLGGKGYGYTF	TGTGCCAGCAGCCACGGCCTAGGCGGCAAGGGCTATGGCTACACCTTC
NA	TRBV28	NA	TRBJ1-1	CASSFYGGRSPKNTEAFF	TGTGCCAGCAGTTTTTATGGGGGGCGCTCCCCGAAGAACACTGAAGCTTTCTTT
NA	TRBV4-1	NA	TRBJ2-3	CASSQPGTSTRDTQYF	TGCGCCAGCAGCCAGCCGGGGACTTCTACACGAGATACGCAGTATTTT
NA	TRBV11-3	NA	TRBJ1-1	CASSLEGVSEAFF	TGTGCCAGCAGCTTAGAGGGGGTTTCTGAAGCTTTCTTT
NA	TRBV5-5	NA	TRBJ1-2	CASSFRAATYGYTF	TGTGCCAGCAGCTTCCGGGCCGCTACCTATGGCTACACCTTC
NA	TRBV6-1	NA	TRBJ1-2	CASTGTFYGYTF	TGTGCCAGCACCGGGACATTCTATGGCTACACCTTC
NA	TRBV13	NA	TRBJ2-7	CASSLGPFPRREQYF	TGTGCCAGCAGCTTAGGCCCCTTCCCACGGAGGGAGCAGTACTTC
NA	TRBV10-1	TRBD1	TRBJ2-4	CASSEIGTGHLLTKNIQYF	TGCGCCAGCAGTGAAATTGGGACAGGGCATTTACTAACCAAAAACATTCAGTACTTC
once	TRBV9	NA	TRBJ2-4	CASSVEQGGIQYF	TGTGCCAGCAGCGTGGAACAGGGAGGCATTCAGTACTTC
NA	TRBV9	TRBD1	TRBJ1-1	CASSANPSWTGRNTEAFF	TGTGCCAGCAGCGCAAACCCCTCGTGGACAGGGCGGAACACTGAAGCTTTCTTT
NA	TRBV4-2	NA	TRBJ1-4	CASSQVLGPARIEKLFF	TGTGCCAGCAGCCAAGTCCTAGGCCCAGCAAGGATAGAAAAACTGTTTTTT
NA	TRBV19	TRBD1	TRBJ2-1	CANKSGTGTRIIF	TGTGCCAACAAATCCGGGACAGGCACCCGTATTATCTTC
NA	TRBV30	TRBD1	TRBJ1-2	CAWSPSGQGGYTF	TGTGCCTGGAGTCCTTCCGGACAGGGCGGCTACACCTTC
NA	TRBV18	TRBD1	TRBJ2-1	CASSPSGTGDYNEQFF	TGTGCCAGCTCACCATCCGGGACAGGGGACTACAATGAGCAGTTCTTC
NA	TRBV7-6	NA	TRBJ1-5	CASSLSSNQPQHF	TGTGCCAGCAGCTTATCTAGCAATCAGCCCCAGCATTTT
NA	TRBV15	NA	TRBJ2-5	CATSNGTEDLETQYF	TGTGCCACCAGTAACGGGACGGAGGATCTGGAGACCCAGTACTTC
NA	TRBV19	NA	TRBJ1-5	CATCLAGGQPQHF	TGTGCCACCTGCTTGGCGGGAGGGCAGCCCCAGCATTTT
NA	TRBV5-1	NA	TRBJ2-7	CASTREGTSYEQYF	TGCGCCAGCACGCGTGAGGGGACATCCTACGAGCAGTACTTC
NA	TRBV19	TRBD2	TRBJ2-3	CASSPGLARADTQYF	TGTGCCAGTAGTCCCGGACTAGCGAGGGCAGATACGCAGTATTTT
NA	TRBV27	NA	TRBJ2-1	CASSLGAELYNEQFF	TGTGCCAGCAGTCTTGGAGCGGAACTCTACAATGAGCAGTTCTTC
NA	TRBV12-5	NA	TRBJ1-5	CASGPLNQPQHF	TGTGCTAGTGGCCCCCTAAACCAGCCCCAGCATTTT
NA	TRBV10-1	TRBD2	TRBJ2-1	CASSESISGRPLNEQFF	TGCGCCAGCAGTGAGTCTATAAGCGGGAGGCCCCTCAATGAGCAGTTCTTC
NA	TRBV9	NA	TRBJ1-6	CASSVGQGPHSPLHF	TGTGCCAGCAGCGTAGGTCAGGGGCCCCATTCACCCCTCCACTTT
NA	TRBV7-8	NA	TRBJ2-5	CASSLTRRETQYF	TGTGCCAGCAGCCTGACTAGGAGGGAGACCCAGTACTTC
few	TRBV19	TRBD1	TRBJ1-5	CASYQGGNQPQHF	TGTGCCAGTTACCAGGGGGGCAATCAGCCCCAGCATTTT
NA	TRBV7-2	NA	TRBJ2-2	CASSLEGTSNTGELFF	TGTGCCAGCAGCTTAGAAGGGACTTCTAACACCGGGGAGCTGTTTTTT